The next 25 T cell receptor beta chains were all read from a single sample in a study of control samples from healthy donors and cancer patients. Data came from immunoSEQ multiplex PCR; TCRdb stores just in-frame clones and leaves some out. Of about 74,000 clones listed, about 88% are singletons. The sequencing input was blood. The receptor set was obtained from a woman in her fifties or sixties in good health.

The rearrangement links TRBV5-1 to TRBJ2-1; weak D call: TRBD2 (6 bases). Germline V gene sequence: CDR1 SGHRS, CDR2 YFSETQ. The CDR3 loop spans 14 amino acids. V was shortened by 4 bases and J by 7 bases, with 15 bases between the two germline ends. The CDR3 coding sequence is TGCGCCAGCAGCCTCGGGAGTACCCAAAATGAGCAGTTCTTC. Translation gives CASSLGSTQNEQFF.

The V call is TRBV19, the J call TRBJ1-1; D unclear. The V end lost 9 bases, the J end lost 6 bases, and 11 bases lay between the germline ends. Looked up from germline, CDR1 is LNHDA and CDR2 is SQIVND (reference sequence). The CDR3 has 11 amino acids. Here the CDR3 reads CASTVYAEAFF. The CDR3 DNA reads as TGTGCCAGCACTGTGTATGCTGAAGCTTTCTTT.

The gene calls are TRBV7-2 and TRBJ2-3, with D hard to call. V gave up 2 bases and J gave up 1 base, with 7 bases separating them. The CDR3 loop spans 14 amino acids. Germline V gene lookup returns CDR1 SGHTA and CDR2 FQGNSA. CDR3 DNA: TGTGCCAGCAGCTTAAATCGGGGCACAGATACGCAGTATTTT. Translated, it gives CASSLNRGTDTQYF. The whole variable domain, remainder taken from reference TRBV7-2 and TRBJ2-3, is GAGVSQSPSNKVTEKGKDVELRCDPISGHTALYWYRQSLGQGLEFLIYFQGNSAPDKSGLPSDRFSAERTGGSVSTLTIQRTQQEDSAVYLCASSLNRGTDTQYFGPGTRLTVL.

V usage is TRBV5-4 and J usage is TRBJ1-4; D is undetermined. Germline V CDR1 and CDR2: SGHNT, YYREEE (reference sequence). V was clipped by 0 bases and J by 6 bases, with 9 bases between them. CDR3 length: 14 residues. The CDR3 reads CASSLDSTDEKLFF. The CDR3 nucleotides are TGTGCCAGCAGCTTGGACAGTACCGATGAAAAACTGTTTTTT.

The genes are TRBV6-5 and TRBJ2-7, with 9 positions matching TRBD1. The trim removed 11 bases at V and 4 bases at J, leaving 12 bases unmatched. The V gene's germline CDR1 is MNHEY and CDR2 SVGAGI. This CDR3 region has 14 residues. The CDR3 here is CAGSLNRGPYEQYF. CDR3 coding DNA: TGTGCCGGAAGCCTAAACAGGGGGCCGTACGAGCAGTACTTC.

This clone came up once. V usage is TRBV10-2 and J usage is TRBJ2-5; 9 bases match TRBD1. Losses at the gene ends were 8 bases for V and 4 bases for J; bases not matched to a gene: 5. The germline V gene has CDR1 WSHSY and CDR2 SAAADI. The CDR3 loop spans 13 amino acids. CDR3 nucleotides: TGCGCCAGCGGGACAGGGCGCGGAGAGACCCAGTACTTC. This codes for CASGTGRGETQYF.

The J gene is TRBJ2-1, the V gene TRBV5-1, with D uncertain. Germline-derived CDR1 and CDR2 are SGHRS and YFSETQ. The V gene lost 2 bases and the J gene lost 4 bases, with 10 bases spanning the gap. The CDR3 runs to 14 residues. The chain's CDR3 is CASSFIGNYNEQFF. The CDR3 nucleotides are TGCGCCAGCAGCTTCATTGGGAATTACAATGAGCAGTTCTTC.

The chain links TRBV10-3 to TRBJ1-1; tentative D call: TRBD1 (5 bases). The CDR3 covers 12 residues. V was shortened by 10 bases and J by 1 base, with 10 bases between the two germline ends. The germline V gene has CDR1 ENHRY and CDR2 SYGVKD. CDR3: CATGHKNTEAFF. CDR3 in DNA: TGTGCCACCGGACACAAGAACACTGAAGCTTTCTTT.

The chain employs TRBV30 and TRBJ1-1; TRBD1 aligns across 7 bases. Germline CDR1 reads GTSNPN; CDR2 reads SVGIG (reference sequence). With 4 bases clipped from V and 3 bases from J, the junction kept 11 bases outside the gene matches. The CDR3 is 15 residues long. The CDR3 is CAWIGGDSYYTEAFF. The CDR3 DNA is TGTGCCTGGATTGGGGGGGACAGTTACTACACTGAAGCTTTCTTT. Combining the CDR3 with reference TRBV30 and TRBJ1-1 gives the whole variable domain SQTIHQWPATLVQPVGSPLSLECTVEGTSNPNLYWYRQAAGRGLQLLFYSVGIGQISSEVPQNLSASRPQDRQFILSSKKLLLSDSGFYLCAWIGGDSYYTEAFFGQGTRLTVV.

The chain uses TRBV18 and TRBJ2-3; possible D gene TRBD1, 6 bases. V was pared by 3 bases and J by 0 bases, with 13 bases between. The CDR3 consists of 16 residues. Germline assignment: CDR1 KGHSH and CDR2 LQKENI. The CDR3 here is CASSPEQGASTDTQYF. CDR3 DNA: TGTGCCAGCTCACCTGAACAGGGCGCTAGCACAGATACGCAGTATTTT.

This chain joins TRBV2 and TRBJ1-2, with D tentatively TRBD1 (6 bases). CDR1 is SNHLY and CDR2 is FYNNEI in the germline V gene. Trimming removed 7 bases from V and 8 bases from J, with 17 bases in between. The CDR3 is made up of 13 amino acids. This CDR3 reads CASTEWGLRGYTF. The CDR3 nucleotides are TGTGCCAGCACTGAGTGGGGGCTAAGAGGCTACACCTTC.

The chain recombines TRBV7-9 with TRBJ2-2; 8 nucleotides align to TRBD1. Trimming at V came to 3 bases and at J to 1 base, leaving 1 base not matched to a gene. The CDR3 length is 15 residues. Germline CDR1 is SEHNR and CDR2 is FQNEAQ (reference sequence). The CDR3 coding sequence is TGTGCCAGCAGCTTCGGGACAGGGAACACCGGGGAGCTGTTTTTT. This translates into CASSFGTGNTGELFF.

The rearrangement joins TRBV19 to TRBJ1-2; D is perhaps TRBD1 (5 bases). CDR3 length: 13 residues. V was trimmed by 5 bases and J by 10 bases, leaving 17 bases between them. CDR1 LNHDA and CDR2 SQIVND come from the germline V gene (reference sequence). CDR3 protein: CASSAPGREIYTF. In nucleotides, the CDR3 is TGTGCCAGTAGTGCGCCGGGACGGGAGATCTACACCTTC.

This chain's CDR3 is CASTSGGRDTQYF. The CDR3 bases are TGTGCCAGCACATCAGGGGGGCGAGATACGCAGTATTTT. The gene calls are TRBV7-2 and TRBJ2-3, with TRBD1 as a possible D gene (7 bases). In germline, CDR1 is SGHTA, CDR2 FQGNSA. The V and J ends lost 7 bases and 5 bases respectively, with 13 bases between them. This CDR3 is 13 amino acids long.

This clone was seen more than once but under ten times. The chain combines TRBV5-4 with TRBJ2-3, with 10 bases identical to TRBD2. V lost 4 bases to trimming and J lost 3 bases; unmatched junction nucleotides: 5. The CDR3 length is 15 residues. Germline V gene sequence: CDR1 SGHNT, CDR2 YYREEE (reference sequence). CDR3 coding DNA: TGTGCCAGCAGCAAGACTAGCGGGCCTACAGATACGCAGTATTTT. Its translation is CASSKTSGPTDTQYF.

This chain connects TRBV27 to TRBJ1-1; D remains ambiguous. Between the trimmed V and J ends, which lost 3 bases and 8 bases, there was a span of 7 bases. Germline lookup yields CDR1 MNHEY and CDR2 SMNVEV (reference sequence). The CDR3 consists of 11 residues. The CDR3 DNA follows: TGTGCCAGCAGTTTTGGCCCAGAAGCTTTCTTT. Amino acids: CASSFGPEAFF.

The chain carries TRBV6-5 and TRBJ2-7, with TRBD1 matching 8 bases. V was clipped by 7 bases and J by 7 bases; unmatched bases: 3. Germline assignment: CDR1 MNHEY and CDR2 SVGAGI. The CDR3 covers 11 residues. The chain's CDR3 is CASNTGGEQYF. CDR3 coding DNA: TGTGCCAGCAATACAGGGGGGGAGCAGTACTTC.

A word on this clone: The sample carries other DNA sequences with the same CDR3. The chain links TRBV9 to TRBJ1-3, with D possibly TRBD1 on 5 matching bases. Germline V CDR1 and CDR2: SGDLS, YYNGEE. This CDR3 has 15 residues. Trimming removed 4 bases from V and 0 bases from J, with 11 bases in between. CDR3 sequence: CASSRGGNSGNTIYF. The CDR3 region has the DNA TGTGCCAGCAGCCGGGGGGGTAACTCTGGAAACACCATATATTTT.

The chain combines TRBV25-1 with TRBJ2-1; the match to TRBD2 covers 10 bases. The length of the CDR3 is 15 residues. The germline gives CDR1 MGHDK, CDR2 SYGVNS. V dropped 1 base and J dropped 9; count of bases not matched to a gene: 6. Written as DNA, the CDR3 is TGTGCCAGCAGTGAATGGAAACTAGCGGGGCCTGAGCAGTTCTTC. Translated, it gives CASSEWKLAGPEQFF.

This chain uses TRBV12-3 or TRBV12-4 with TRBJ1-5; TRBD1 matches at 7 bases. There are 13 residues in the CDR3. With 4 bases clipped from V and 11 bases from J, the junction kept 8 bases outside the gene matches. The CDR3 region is CASSSQGVGAQHF. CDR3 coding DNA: TGTGCCAGCAGTTCGCAGGGGGTTGGGGCCCAGCATTTT.

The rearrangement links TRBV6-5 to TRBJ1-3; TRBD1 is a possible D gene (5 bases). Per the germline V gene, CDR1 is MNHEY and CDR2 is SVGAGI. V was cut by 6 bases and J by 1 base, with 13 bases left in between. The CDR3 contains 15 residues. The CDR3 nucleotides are TGTGCCAGCAGCCGGGACTACTCTTCTGGAAACACCATATATTTT. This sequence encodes CASSRDYSSGNTIYF.

CDR3 region: CASSSWGQGVGYTF. CDR3 bases: TGCGCCAGCAGCAGCTGGGGACAGGGGGTTGGCTACACCTTC. V and J are TRBV5-1 and TRBJ1-2, with 11 bases fitting TRBD1. With 4 bases clipped from V and 7 bases from J, the junction kept 6 bases outside the gene matches. The CDR3 totals 14 residues. Germline CDR1 reads SGHRS; CDR2 reads YFSETQ.

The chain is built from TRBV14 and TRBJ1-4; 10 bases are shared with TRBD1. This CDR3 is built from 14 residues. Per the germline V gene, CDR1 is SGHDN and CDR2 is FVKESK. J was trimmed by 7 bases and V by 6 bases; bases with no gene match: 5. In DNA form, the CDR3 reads TGTGCCAGCAGTACTAGGACAGGGGGTGAAAAACTGTTTTTT. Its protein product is CASSTRTGGEKLFF. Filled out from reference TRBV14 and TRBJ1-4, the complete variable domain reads EAGVTQFPSHSVIEKGQTVTLRCDPISGHDNLYWYRRVMGKEIKFLLHFVKESKQDESGMPNNRFLAERTGGTYSTLKVQPAELEDSGVYFCASSTRTGGEKLFFGSGTQLSVL.

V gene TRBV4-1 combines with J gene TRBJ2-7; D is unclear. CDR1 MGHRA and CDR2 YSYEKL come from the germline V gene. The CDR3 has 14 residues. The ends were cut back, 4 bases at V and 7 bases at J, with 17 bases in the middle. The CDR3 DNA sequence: TGCGCCAGCAGCCGATACGGAGAGCCTGAAGAGCAGTACTTC. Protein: CASSRYGEPEEQYF.

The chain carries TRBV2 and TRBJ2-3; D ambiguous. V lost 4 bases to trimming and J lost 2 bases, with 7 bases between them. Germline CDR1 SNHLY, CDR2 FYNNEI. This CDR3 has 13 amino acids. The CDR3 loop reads CASSGQATDTQYF. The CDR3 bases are TGTGCCAGCAGTGGGCAGGCCACAGATACGCAGTATTTT.